The 31 T cell receptor beta chains given below trace back to one sample, sequenced in a study of T cells after yellow fever vaccination. Using its own MiXCR run on the 5' RACE reads, TCRdb lists one record per CDR3 protein. The repertoire includes 250,000 or so distinct CDR3 sequences, around 7% of them detected once, and about 0.9% sits in the top ten. The sequences come from CD4+ T cells sorted from PBMCs, collected 15 days after the yellow fever booster vaccination. The receptors originated from a young man who received the YFV17D yellow fever vaccine.

This rearrangement joins TRBV24-1 to TRBJ2-2; weak D call: TRBD2 (5 bases). CDR1 KGHDR and CDR2 SFDVKD come from the germline V gene. The CDR3 contains 14 residues. Trimming stripped 5 bases from V and 5 bases from J, with 11 bases between. CDR3 sequence (DNA): TGTGCCACCAGTGTGGGCGGAGGTACCGGGGAGCTGTTTTTT. This translates into CATSVGGGTGELFF.

This sequence joins TRBV4-3 and TRBJ2-1; TRBD2 matches at 13 bases. This CDR3 is 17 amino acids long. V lost 1 base and J lost 3; bases outside the gene matches: 3. CDR1 is LGHNA and CDR2 is YSLEER in the germline V gene. The CDR3 loop is CASSQGTSGRDYNEQFF. The CDR3 bases are TGCGCCAGCAGCCAAGGGACTAGCGGGAGAGACTACAATGAGCAGTTCTTC.

This clonotype was recorded many times. This chain joins TRBV29-1 and TRBJ2-1, with 9 positions matching TRBD1. The CDR3 extends over 13 amino acids. V was pared by 6 bases and J by 5 bases, with 5 bases of the junction left unmatched. The germline CDR1 and CDR2 sequences are SQVTM and ANQGSEA. CDR3 in amino acids: CSVDRGKDNEQFF. The CDR3 region has the DNA TGCAGCGTCGACAGGGGGAAAGACAATGAGCAGTTCTTC.

V gene TRBV5-1 combines with J gene TRBJ2-7; D unclear. The V and J ends lost 2 bases and 2 bases respectively, with 8 bases between them. The CDR3 consists of 13 residues. Germline CDR1 is SGHRS and CDR2 is YFSETQ. CDR3 in DNA: TGCGCCAGCAGCTTTGGGCATACCTACGAGCAGTACTTC. Its translation is CASSFGHTYEQYF.

This clonotype was detected ten times or more. The gene calls are TRBV7-9 and TRBJ2-3, with 12 bases matching TRBD2. After removal of 4 bases from V and 4 bases from J, the junction contained 6 bases not matched to a gene. Germline CDR1 is SEHNR and CDR2 is FQNEAQ (reference sequence). The CDR3 has 16 residues. CDR3 coding DNA: TGTGCCAGCAGCTCAGGACTAGCGGGACCGGCAGATACGCAGTATTTT. Its translation is CASSSGLAGPADTQYF.

This clonotype came up many times. The V gene is TRBV7-9, the J gene TRBJ2-2; a possible D gene is TRBD1 (6 bases). V lost 5 bases and J 4 bases, leaving 14 bases between the germline ends. Per the germline V gene, CDR1 is SEHNR and CDR2 is FQNEAQ (reference sequence). The CDR3 is 15 amino acids. CDR3 sequence reads: CASSGSTGITGELFF. The CDR3 DNA reads TGTGCCAGCAGCGGATCTACAGGGATCACCGGGGAGCTGTTTTTT.

This chain connects TRBV7-9 to TRBJ1-1; tentative D call: TRBD1 (5 bases). The CDR3 has 17 amino acids. Germline CDR1 is SEHNR and CDR2 is FQNEAQ (reference sequence). Trimming took off 3 bases at V and 1 base at J, with 18 bases between the two ends. The CDR3 DNA follows: TGTGCCAGCAGCTTTACTCCTTCGACAGATTCGAACACTGAAGCTTTCTTT. It translates to CASSFTPSTDSNTEAFF.

The chain joins TRBV5-6 to TRBJ1-5, with no clear D. The CDR3 spans 16 residues. Germline V CDR1 and CDR2: SGHDT, YYEEEE. Trimming took 4 bases from V and 3 from J, leaving 17 bases between them. The CDR3, as DNA: TGTGCCAGCAGCACGGACGGCTTGTCGTTCAATCAGCCCCAGCATTTT. It yields the protein CASSTDGLSFNQPQHF.

This clonotype came up many times. The chain uses TRBV11-2 and TRBJ2-2, with 9 bases matching TRBD2. The V gene end was trimmed by 4 bases and the J gene end by 3 bases; junction bases not matched to a gene: 12. This CDR3 has 18 residues. Germline assignment: CDR1 SGHAT and CDR2 FQNNGV. The CDR3 sequence: CASSSRVLAGAHTGELFF. In DNA, the CDR3 is TGTGCCAGCAGCTCTAGAGTACTAGCGGGCGCGCACACCGGGGAGCTGTTTTTT.

This clonotype was seen more than once but under ten times. The V and J genes are TRBV2 and TRBJ2-3; D gene uncertain. Trimming shortened V by 1 base and J by 6 bases, and 8 bases separated the two germline ends. The CDR3 loop spans 13 amino acids. CDR1 is SNHLY, CDR2 FYNNEI, per germline. Here the CDR3 DNA reads TGTGCCAGCAGTGAAGGGGTCGCGGATACGCAGTATTTT. This gives the protein CASSEGVADTQYF.

The chain links TRBV30 to TRBJ1-2, with no clear D. V shed 0 bases and J shed 5 bases, with 10 bases lying between them. The germline CDR1 and CDR2 sequences are GTSNPN and SVGIG (reference sequence). The CDR3 has 13 amino acids. CDR3 DNA: TGTGCCTGGAGTGTTGATCCTGTTTATGGCTACACCTTC. This gives the protein CAWSVDPVYGYTF. Based on the CDR3 plus reference TRBV30 and TRBJ1-2, the full variable domain is SQTIHQWPATLVQPVGSPLSLECTVEGTSNPNLYWYRQAAGRGLQLLFYSVGIGQISSEVPQNLSASRPQDRQFILSSKKLLLSDSGFYLCAWSVDPVYGYTFGSGTRLTVV.

At least ten counts were recorded for this clonotype. The chain employs TRBV4-3 and TRBJ2-3, with D perhaps matching TRBD1 (5 bases). Between the trimmed V and J ends, which lost 2 bases and 6 bases, there was a span of 9 bases. Germline V gene data show CDR1 as LGHNA and CDR2 as YSLEER. The CDR3 extends over 13 amino acids. The DNA of the CDR3 is TGCGCCAGCAGCCAACAGGGCTTTGATACGCAGTATTTT. Amino acid sequence: CASSQQGFDTQYF.

Ten or more counts support this clonotype. V gene TRBV20-1 combines with J gene TRBJ2-1, with D possibly TRBD2 on 6 matching bases. This CDR3 contains 14 residues. The ends were cut back, 1 base at V and 9 bases at J, with 16 bases in the middle. Germline V lookup: CDR1 DFQATT, CDR2 SNEGSKA (reference sequence). DNA of the CDR3: TGCAGTGCTAGAGCGGGGGTGCGTGTAACTGAGCAGTTCTTC. The encoded protein is CSARAGVRVTEQFF.

Many counts were recorded for this clonotype. This chain joins TRBV5-1 and TRBJ1-2; D unresolved. Germline V lookup: CDR1 SGHRS, CDR2 YFSETQ. The CDR3 is 13 residues long. Deletions cut 0 bases from V and 9 bases from J, with 12 bases between. CDR3 DNA: TGCGCCAGCAGCTTGGCCAGTATGAGTCGCTACACCTTC. This encodes CASSLASMSRYTF.

The gene calls are TRBV2 and TRBJ2-3; no clear D. Germline-derived CDR1 and CDR2 are SNHLY and FYNNEI. The CDR3 totals 12 residues. The germline V and J ends were trimmed by 8 bases and 5 bases, with 11 bases remaining between them. The CDR3 here is CASDALRDTQYF. In DNA form, the CDR3 reads TGTGCCAGCGACGCCCTACGAGATACGCAGTATTTT.

This clonotype has only one observation. The chain has TRBV10-3 and TRBJ2-5, with 8 nucleotides matching TRBD2. V lost 6 bases to trimming and J lost 5 bases; unmatched junction nucleotides: 14. Germline CDR1 is ENHRY and CDR2 is SYGVKD. This CDR3 contains 16 residues. The CDR3 nucleotides read TGTGCCATCAGACCGGGGGGAGCGGGAGCTGAGGAGACCCAGTACTTC. Its translation is CAIRPGGAGAEETQYF.

This clonotype was counted ten times or more. The chain couples TRBV5-1 to TRBJ2-1; a weak D match, TRBD2 (5 bases). Germline V lookup: CDR1 SGHRS, CDR2 YFSETQ. V lost 4 bases and J 6 bases, leaving 20 bases between the germline ends. The CDR3 contains 16 residues. DNA for the CDR3: TGCGCCAGCAGCACAACGGGGTCCCTCCGGACCAATGAGCAGTTCTTC. Translated: CASSTTGSLRTNEQFF.

This clonotype was recorded only once. An end of the junction does not agree with germline; a read error may underlie this. The chain combines TRBV6-5 with TRBJ2-7; D may correspond to TRBD1 or TRBD2 (5 bases each). This CDR3 spans 15 amino acids. The germline V gene encodes CDR1 MNHEY and CDR2 SVGAGI. The CDR3 DNA sequence: TGTGCCATCAGTTCTCGGGGCCGTGGGTCCTACGAGCAGTACTTC. Its protein product is CAISSRGRGSYEQYF.

In this sample, this clonotype turned up a few times. The chain recombines TRBV2 with TRBJ2-7; 12 bases are a match to TRBD1. The trim removed 8 bases at V and 7 bases at J, leaving 6 bases unmatched. The CDR3 extends over 13 amino acids. From germline, CDR1 is SNHLY and CDR2 FYNNEI. CDR3 DNA: TGTGCCAGCCAGGGACAGGGGGCAGGAGAGCAGTACTTC. This translates into CASQGQGAGEQYF.

V usage is TRBV11-2 and J usage is TRBJ2-5; D is ambiguous. Trimming removed 3 bases from V and 5 bases from J, with 7 bases in between. This CDR3 is 12 amino acids long. Germline CDR1 SGHAT, CDR2 FQNNGV. The CDR3 sequence is CASSFLLETQYF. Written as DNA, the CDR3 is TGTGCCAGCAGCTTCCTGCTGGAGACCCAGTACTTC.

This clonotype was seen many times. V and J are TRBV14 and TRBJ2-1; D call uncertain. CDR3 size: 16 residues. V was clipped by 0 bases and J by 3 bases, with 12 bases between them. Per the germline V gene, CDR1 is SGHDN and CDR2 is FVKESK. The CDR3 protein is CASSQESLEFYNEQFF. The DNA for the CDR3 is TGTGCCAGCAGCCAAGAAAGTCTAGAATTCTACAATGAGCAGTTCTTC.

This clonotype was seen at least ten times. This chain joins TRBV4-3 and TRBJ2-1; D is ambiguous. Germline CDR1 reads LGHNA; CDR2 reads YSLEER. This CDR3 is built from 13 residues. Trimming removed 1 base from V and 10 bases from J, with 11 bases in between. DNA of the CDR3: TGCGCCAGCAGCCAAGTCAACCGAGGAGAGCAGTTCTTC. Amino acid sequence: CASSQVNRGEQFF.

The V and J genes are TRBV5-4 and TRBJ1-3; D not resolved. Per germline, CDR1 SGHNT and CDR2 YYREEE (reference sequence). Trimming pared 1 base from V and 0 bases from J, leaving 8 bases between. There are 15 residues in the CDR3. The CDR3 here is CASSLRVSSGNTIYF. CDR3 bases: TGTGCCAGCAGCTTGAGGGTCAGCTCTGGAAACACCATATATTTT.

This clonotype has ten or more counts. V usage is TRBV19 and J usage is TRBJ2-1; 9 nucleotides match TRBD2. With V trimmed by 3 bases and J by 3 bases, 3 bases remained unmatched. This CDR3 is 15 amino acids long. Germline lookup yields CDR1 LNHDA and CDR2 SQIVND (reference sequence). The CDR3 sequence: CASSISSGVYNEQFF. CDR3 bases: TGTGCCAGTAGTATCTCTAGCGGGGTCTACAATGAGCAGTTCTTC.

The rearrangement links TRBV5-6 to TRBJ2-7; D remains ambiguous. V shed 2 bases and J shed 2 bases, with 5 bases lying between them. This CDR3 spans 12 amino acids. The V gene's germline CDR1 is SGHDT and CDR2 YYEEEE. The CDR3 sequence: CASSFATYEQYF. CDR3 DNA sequence: TGTGCCAGCAGCTTCGCAACCTACGAGCAGTACTTC.

This clonotype was recorded a few times. The junction departs from germline at one end; a sequencing error may be responsible. The chain links TRBV7-7 to TRBJ2-1, with TRBD2 matching 10 bases. The CDR3 has 15 residues. Germline loops: CDR1 SSHAT, CDR2 FNYEAQ (reference sequence). CDR3 sequence (DNA): TGTGCTAGCAGCCCCGGAGGACTAGCGGCGACCCAGCAGTTCTTC. This sequence encodes CASSPGGLAATQQFF.

This clonotype was counted many times. The chain combines TRBV5-1 with TRBJ2-7; TRBD2 matches 7 bases. Germline trimming cut 2 bases from V and 5 bases from J; bases unmatched to any gene: 7. This CDR3 is built from 14 residues. Looked up from germline, CDR1 is SGHRS and CDR2 is YFSETQ. The CDR3 here is CASSFSPSGDEQYF. In DNA form, the CDR3 reads TGCGCCAGCAGCTTCTCCCCCAGCGGGGACGAGCAGTACTTC.

The gene calls are TRBV9 and TRBJ2-3; D is perhaps TRBD2 (6 bases). From germline, CDR1 is SGDLS and CDR2 YYNGEE. V dropped 0 bases and J dropped 3 bases, with 8 bases sitting between them. The CDR3 consists of 14 residues. CDR3 DNA: TGTGCCAGCAGCGTAGGACTAGTAACAGATACGCAGTATTTT. It is translated as CASSVGLVTDTQYF.

Only a few counts were recorded for this clonotype. The rearrangement links TRBV5-7 to TRBJ2-6; D is ambiguous. TRBV5-7 is identified as an open reading frame with a role that is uncertain. The CDR3 loop spans 15 amino acids. Trimming took 0 bases from V and 0 from J, leaving 4 bases between them. The CDR3: CASSLDDSGANVLTF. In DNA form, the CDR3 reads TGTGCCAGCAGCTTGGACGACTCTGGGGCCAACGTCCTGACTTTC.

Many counts were recorded for this clonotype. V usage is TRBV27 and J usage is TRBJ2-4, with 8 bases lining up with TRBD1. V gave up 6 bases and J gave up 5 bases; unmatched junction bases: 6. The germline V gene has CDR1 MNHEY and CDR2 SMNVEV (reference sequence). This CDR3 comprises 14 residues. This CDR3 reads CASRPSRGQNIQYF. The CDR3 DNA reads as TGTGCCAGCAGACCGTCCAGGGGGCAAAACATTCAGTACTTC.

This clonotype has at least ten counts. CDR3 DNA sequence: TGCAGTGCTGGAGCGGGGAGCACAGATACGCAGTATTTT. It is translated as CSAGAGSTDTQYF. This chain connects TRBV20-1 to TRBJ2-3; 7 bases agree with TRBD2. This CDR3 is built from 13 residues. Germline CDR1 DFQATT, CDR2 SNEGSKA (reference sequence). V gave up 5 bases and J gave up 0 bases; unmatched junction bases: 2.